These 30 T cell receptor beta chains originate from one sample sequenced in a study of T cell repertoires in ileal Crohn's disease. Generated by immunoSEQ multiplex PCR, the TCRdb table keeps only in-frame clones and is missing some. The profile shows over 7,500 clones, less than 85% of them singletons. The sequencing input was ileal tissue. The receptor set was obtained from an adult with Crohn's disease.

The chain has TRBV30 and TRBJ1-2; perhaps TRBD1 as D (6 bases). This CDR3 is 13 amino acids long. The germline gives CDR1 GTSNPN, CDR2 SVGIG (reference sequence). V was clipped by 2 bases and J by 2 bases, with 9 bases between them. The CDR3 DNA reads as TGTGCCTGGAGTCAGCAGGGGAACTATGGCTACACCTTC. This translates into CAWSQQGNYGYTF.

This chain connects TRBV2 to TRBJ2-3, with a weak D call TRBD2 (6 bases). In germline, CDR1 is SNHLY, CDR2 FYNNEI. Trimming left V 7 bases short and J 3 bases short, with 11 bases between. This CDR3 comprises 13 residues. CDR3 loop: CASKLGGTDTQYF. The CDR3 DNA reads TGTGCCAGCAAGTTGGGGGGTACAGATACGCAGTATTTT.

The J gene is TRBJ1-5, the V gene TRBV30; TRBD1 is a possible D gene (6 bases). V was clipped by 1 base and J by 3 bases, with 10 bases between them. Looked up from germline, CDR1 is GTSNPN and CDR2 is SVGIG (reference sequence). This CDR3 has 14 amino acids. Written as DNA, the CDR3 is TGTGCCTGGAGTGAACAGGGCTACAATCAGCCCCAGCATTTT. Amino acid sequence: CAWSEQGYNQPQHF.

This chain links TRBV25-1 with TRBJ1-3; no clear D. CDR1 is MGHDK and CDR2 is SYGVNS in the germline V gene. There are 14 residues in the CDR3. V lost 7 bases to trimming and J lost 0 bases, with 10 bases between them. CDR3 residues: CASTPRSSGNTIYF. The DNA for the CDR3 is TGTGCCAGCACTCCGCGTAGCTCTGGAAACACCATATATTTT.

In DNA form, the CDR3 reads TGTGCCAGCAGTGACCCCCCACGAGCTCTGGTGATAAACATTCAGTACTTC. Its protein product is CASSDPPRALVINIQYF. This chain uses TRBV6-1 with TRBJ2-4; D is ambiguous. Deletions cut 3 bases from V and 6 bases from J, with 21 bases between. The CDR3 has 17 amino acids. From germline, CDR1 is MNHNS and CDR2 SASEGT.

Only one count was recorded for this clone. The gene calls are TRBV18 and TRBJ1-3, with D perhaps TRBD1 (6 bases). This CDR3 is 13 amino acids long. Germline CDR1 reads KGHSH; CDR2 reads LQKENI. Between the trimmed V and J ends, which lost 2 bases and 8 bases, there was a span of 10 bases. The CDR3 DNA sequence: TGTGCCAGCTCACCAACCAGGGGAGACACCATATATTTT. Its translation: CASSPTRGDTIYF.

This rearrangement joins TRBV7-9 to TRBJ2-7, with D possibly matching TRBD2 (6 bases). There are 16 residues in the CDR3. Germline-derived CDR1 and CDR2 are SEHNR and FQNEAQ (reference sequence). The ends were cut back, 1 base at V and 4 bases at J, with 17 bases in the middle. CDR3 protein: CASSLGTISPSYEQYF. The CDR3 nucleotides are TGTGCCAGCAGCTTAGGGACTATATCCCCCTCTTACGAGCAGTACTTC.

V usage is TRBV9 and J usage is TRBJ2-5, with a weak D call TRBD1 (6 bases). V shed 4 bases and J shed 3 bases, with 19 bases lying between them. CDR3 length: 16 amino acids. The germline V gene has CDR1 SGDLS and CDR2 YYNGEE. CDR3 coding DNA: TGTGCCAGCAGCTTTCGTTCGGGACAAAGGGAAGAGACCCAGTACTTC. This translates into CASSFRSGQREETQYF.

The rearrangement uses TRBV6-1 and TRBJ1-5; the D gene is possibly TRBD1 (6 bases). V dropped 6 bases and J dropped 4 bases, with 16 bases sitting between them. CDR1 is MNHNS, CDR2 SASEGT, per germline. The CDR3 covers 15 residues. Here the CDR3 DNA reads TGTGCCAGCAGCCTCGATCGACAGGTAAATCAGCCCCAGCATTTT. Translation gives CASSLDRQVNQPQHF.

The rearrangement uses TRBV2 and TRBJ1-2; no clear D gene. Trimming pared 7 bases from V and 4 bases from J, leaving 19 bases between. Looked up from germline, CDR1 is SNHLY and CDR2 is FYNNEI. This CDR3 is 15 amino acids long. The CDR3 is CASKSDGYLGYGYTF. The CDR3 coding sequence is TGTGCCAGCAAGTCTGACGGGTACTTGGGCTATGGCTACACCTTC.

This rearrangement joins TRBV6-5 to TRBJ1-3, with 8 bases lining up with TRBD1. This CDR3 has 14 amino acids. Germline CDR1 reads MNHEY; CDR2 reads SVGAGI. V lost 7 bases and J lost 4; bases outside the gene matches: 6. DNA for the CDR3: TGTGCCAGCACCGAGCAGGGGGCAGGAAACACCATATATTTT. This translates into CASTEQGAGNTIYF.

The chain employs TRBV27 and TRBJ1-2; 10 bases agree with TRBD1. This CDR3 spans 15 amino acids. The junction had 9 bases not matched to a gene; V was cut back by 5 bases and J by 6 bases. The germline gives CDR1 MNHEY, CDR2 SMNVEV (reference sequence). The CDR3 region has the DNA TGTGCCAGCAGTATCGCGGGACAGGGGTTCGATGGCTACACCTTC. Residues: CASSIAGQGFDGYTF.

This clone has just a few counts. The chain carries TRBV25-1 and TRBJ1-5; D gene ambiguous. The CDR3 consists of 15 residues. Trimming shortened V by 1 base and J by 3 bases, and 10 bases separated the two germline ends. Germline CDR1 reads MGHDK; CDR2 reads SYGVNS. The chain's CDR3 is CASSESAGFNQPQHF. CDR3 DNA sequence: TGTGCCAGCAGTGAATCGGCAGGCTTCAATCAGCCCCAGCATTTT.

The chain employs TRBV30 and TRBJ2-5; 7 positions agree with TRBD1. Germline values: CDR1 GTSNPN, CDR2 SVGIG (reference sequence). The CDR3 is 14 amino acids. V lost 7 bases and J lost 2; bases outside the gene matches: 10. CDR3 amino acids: CASNRDSFQETQYF. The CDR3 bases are TGTGCCTCGAACCGGGACAGTTTTCAAGAGACCCAGTACTTC.

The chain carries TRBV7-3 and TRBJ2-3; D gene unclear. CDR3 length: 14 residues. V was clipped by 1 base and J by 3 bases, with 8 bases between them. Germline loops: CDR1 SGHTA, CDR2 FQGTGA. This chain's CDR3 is CASSLNAATDTQYF. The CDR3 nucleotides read TGTGCCAGCAGCTTAAACGCGGCTACAGATACGCAGTATTTT.

CDR3: CASSPVGGNYGYTF. In DNA, the CDR3 is TGTGCCAGCAGCCCAGTGGGCGGGAACTATGGCTACACCTTC. The genes are TRBV11-2 and TRBJ1-2, with D uncertain. This CDR3 has 14 residues. The V gene's germline CDR1 is SGHAT and CDR2 FQNNGV. Trimming removed 5 bases at V and 2 bases at J, with 12 bases between.

The CDR3: CASSLGPGDNQPQHF. The CDR3 DNA sequence: TGTGCCAGCAGCTTAGGCCCAGGGGACAATCAGCCCCAGCATTTT. V is TRBV7-2 and J is TRBJ1-5; perhaps TRBD1 as D (6 bases). Germline-derived CDR1 and CDR2 are SGHTA and FQGNSA. The CDR3 is 15 amino acids. The V and J ends lost 1 base and 3 bases respectively, with 10 bases between them.

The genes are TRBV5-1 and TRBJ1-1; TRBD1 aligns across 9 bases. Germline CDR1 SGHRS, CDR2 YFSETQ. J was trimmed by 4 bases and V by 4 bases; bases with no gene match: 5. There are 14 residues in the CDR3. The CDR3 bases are TGCGCCAGCAGCCAACAGGGGGCCGGCACTGAAGCTTTCTTT. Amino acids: CASSQQGAGTEAFF.

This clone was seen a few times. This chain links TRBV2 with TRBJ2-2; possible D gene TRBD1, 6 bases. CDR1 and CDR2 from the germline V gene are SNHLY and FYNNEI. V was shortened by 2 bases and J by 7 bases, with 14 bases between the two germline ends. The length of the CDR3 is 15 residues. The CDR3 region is CASSESQGWDGELFF. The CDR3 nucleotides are TGTGCCAGCAGTGAATCGCAGGGGTGGGACGGGGAGCTGTTTTTT.

The CDR3 DNA follows: TGCGCCAGCAGCTTAACGGGGAATAATTCACCCCTCCACTTT. Translating it yields CASSLTGNNSPLHF. The V gene is TRBV5-1, the J gene TRBJ1-6, with D hard to call. This CDR3 comprises 14 residues. Germline V gene lookup returns CDR1 SGHRS and CDR2 YFSETQ. Trimming took off 2 bases at V and 5 bases at J, with 8 bases between the two ends.

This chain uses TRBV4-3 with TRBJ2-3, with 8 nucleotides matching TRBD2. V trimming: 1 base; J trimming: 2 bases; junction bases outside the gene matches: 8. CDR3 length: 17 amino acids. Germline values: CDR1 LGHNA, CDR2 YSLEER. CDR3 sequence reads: CASSQGVSGAATDTQYF. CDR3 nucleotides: TGCGCCAGCAGCCAAGGAGTTAGCGGGGCGGCCACAGATACGCAGTATTTT.

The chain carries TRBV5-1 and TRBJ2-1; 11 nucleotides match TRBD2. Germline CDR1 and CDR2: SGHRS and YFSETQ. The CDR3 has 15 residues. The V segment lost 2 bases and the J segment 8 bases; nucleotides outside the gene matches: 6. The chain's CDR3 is CASSLTGTSGHEQFF. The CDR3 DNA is TGCGCCAGCAGCTTAACCGGGACTAGCGGCCATGAGCAGTTCTTC.

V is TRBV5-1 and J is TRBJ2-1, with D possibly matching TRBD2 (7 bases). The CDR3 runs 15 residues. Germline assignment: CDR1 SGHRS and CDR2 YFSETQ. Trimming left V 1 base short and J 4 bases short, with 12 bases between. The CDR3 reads CASSLQGGAYNEQFF. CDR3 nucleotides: TGCGCCAGCAGCTTGCAAGGGGGGGCGTACAATGAGCAGTTCTTC.

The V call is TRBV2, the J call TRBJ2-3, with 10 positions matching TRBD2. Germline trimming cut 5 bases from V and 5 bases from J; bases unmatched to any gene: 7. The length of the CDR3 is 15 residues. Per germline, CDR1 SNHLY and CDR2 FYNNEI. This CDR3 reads CASSMSGGALDTQYF. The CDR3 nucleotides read TGTGCCAGCAGTATGAGCGGGGGGGCTTTAGATACGCAGTATTTT.

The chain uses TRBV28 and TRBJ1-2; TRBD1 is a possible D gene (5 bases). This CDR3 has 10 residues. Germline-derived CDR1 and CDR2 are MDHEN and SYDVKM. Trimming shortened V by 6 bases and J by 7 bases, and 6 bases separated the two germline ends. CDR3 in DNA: TGTGCCAGCAGAGGGGTTGGCTACACCTTC. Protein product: CASRGVGYTF.

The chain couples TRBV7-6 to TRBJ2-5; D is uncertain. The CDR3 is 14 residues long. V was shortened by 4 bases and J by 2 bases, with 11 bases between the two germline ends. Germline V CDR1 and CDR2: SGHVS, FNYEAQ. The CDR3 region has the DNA TGTGCCAGCAGCTCGCCCACCGGGCAAGAGACCCAGTACTTC. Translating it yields CASSSPTGQETQYF.

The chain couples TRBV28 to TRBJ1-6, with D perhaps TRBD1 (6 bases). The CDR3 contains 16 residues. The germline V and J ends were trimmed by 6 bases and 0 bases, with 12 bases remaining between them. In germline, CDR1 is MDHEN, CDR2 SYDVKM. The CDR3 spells CASSQSDSSYNSPLHF. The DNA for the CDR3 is TGTGCCAGCAGCCAATCGGACAGCTCCTATAATTCACCCCTCCACTTT.

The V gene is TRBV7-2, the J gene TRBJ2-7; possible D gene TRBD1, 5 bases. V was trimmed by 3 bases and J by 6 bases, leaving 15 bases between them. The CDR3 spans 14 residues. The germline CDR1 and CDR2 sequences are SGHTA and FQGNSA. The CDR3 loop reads CASSLARDRREQYF. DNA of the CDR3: TGTGCCAGCAGCTTGGCCAGGGATCGGCGCGAGCAGTACTTC.

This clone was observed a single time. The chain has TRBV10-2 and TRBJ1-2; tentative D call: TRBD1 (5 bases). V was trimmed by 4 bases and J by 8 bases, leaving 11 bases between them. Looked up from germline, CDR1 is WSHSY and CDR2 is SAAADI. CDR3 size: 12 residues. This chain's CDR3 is CASSGQGMGYTF. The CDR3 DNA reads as TGCGCCAGCAGTGGTCAGGGAATGGGCTACACCTTC.

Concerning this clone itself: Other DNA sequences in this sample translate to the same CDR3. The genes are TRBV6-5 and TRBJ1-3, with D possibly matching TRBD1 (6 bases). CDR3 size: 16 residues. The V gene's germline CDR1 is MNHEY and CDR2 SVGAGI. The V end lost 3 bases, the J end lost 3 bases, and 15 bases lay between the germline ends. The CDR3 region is CASSYGAGDLGNTIYF. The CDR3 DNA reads TGTGCCAGCAGTTATGGGGCAGGGGATCTTGGAAACACCATATATTTT.